Sequencing of this T cell receptor (beta chain) was carried out in a study of technical replicates of blood from a few donors. Sequencing was performed with immunoSEQ multiplex PCR; in TCRdb, only in-frame clones are kept and a portion is missing. The repertoire holds about 14,000 clones, 65% to 85% seen once, with about 11% in the top ten. The receptor comes from a human donor in good health. Sample: PBMCs.

The DNA of the CDR3 is TGTGCCAGCAGCTTCCGGGGACAGGGGAAGGCTGAAGCTTTCTTT. This gives the protein CASSFRGQGKAEAFF. This chain joins TRBV7-9 and TRBJ1-1, with TRBD1 matching over 10 bases. The length of the CDR3 is 15 residues. Germline CDR1 is SEHNR and CDR2 is FQNEAQ (reference sequence). V lost 3 bases and J lost 6; bases outside the gene matches: 7.